One and the same sample provided the 14 T cell receptor beta chains below, sequenced in a study of T cell responses to AZD1222 COVID-19 vaccine. Measured with immunoSEQ multiplex PCR; TCRdb has only the in-frame clones, and not every one. Of about 120,000 clones listed, around 85% were seen once; the top ten hold about 9.8%. The source material was peripheral blood, sampled on day 0 of AZD1222 vaccination. Receptors were obtained from an adult in good health.

The J gene is TRBJ2-7, the V gene TRBV2; D possibly corresponds to TRBD1 (6 bases). Germline lookup yields CDR1 SNHLY and CDR2 FYNNEI. The V end was cut by 3 bases, the J end by 8 bases, with 17 bases between. The length of the CDR3 is 14 residues. The CDR3 spells CASSDGRGPTQQYF. The CDR3 bases are TGTGCCAGCAGTGATGGCAGGGGCCCTACCCAGCAGTACTTC.

V and J are TRBV19 and TRBJ1-5; D not resolved. The CDR3 length is 15 residues. Trimming pared 3 bases from V and 5 bases from J, leaving 14 bases between. CDR1 and CDR2 from the germline V gene are LNHDA and SQIVND (reference sequence). The CDR3 region is CASSIGTSGYQPQHF. The CDR3 DNA sequence: TGTGCCAGTAGTATTGGAACCTCAGGCTATCAGCCCCAGCATTTT.

This chain uses TRBV15 with TRBJ2-5, with 7 bases fitting TRBD2. The CDR3 runs to 17 residues. Unmatched junction bases numbered 15, after V lost 3 bases and J lost 5 bases. Germline values: CDR1 LNHNV, CDR2 YYDKDF (reference sequence). The CDR3 DNA sequence: TGTGCCACCAGCAGGCCCGGAGGGAGGGTCGGAGGGGAGACCCAGTACTTC. Translation: CATSRPGGRVGGETQYF.

V gene TRBV5-1 combines with J gene TRBJ2-1; possible D gene TRBD1, 5 bases. Germline V gene lookup returns CDR1 SGHRS and CDR2 YFSETQ. The CDR3 length is 13 residues. V lost 4 bases, J lost 8 bases, and 13 bases lay in between. The CDR3 reads CASSPNGRDEQFF. The CDR3 region has the DNA TGCGCCAGCAGCCCCAACGGCAGGGATGAGCAGTTCTTC.

To note about this clone: The same CDR3 also results from other DNA sequences found in this sample. This chain joins TRBV7-9 and TRBJ1-1; D is undetermined. This CDR3 spans 14 amino acids. V was cut by 1 base and J by 2 bases, with 8 bases left in between. Germline values: CDR1 SEHNR, CDR2 FQNEAQ (reference sequence). The CDR3 DNA reads TGTGCCAGCAGCTTAGGTGGGTTAAACACTGAAGCTTTCTTT. The encoded protein is CASSLGGLNTEAFF. The whole variable domain, remainder taken from reference TRBV7-9 and TRBJ1-1, is DTGVSQNPRHKITKRGQNVTFRCDPISEHNRLYWYRQTLGQGPEFLTYFQNEAQLEKSRLLSDRFSAERPKGSFSTLEIQRTEQGDSAMYLCASSLGGLNTEAFFGQGTRLTVV.

V usage is TRBV9 and J usage is TRBJ2-1; 10 bases agree with TRBD2. The ends lost 3 bases at V and 12 bases at J; junction bases unmatched: 12. The CDR3 length is 15 residues. Germline CDR1 and CDR2: SGDLS and YYNGEE. The DNA for the CDR3 is TGTGCCAGCAGCGCCTCTAGCGGGGGTCGGCTGGGGCAGTTCTTC. Translating it yields CASSASSGGRLGQFF.

This chain joins TRBV5-1 and TRBJ2-6; weak D call: TRBD2 (5 bases). The length of the CDR3 is 17 residues. With 0 bases removed from V and 0 bases from J, the gap between germline ends came to 10 bases. CDR1 and CDR2 from the germline V gene are SGHRS and YFSETQ. CDR3 amino acids: CASSLAGRGSGANVLTF. Here the CDR3 DNA reads TGCGCCAGCAGCTTGGCCGGTCGGGGCTCTGGGGCCAACGTCCTGACTTTC.

The chain couples TRBV7-2 to TRBJ2-3; unclear D gene. Per germline, CDR1 SGHTA and CDR2 FQGNSA. V was clipped by 5 bases and J by 2 bases, with 14 bases between them. The CDR3 loop spans 15 amino acids. As DNA, the CDR3 is TGTGCCAGCAGCCCGGGTGGCAGACACACAGATACGCAGTATTTT. Translation gives CASSPGGRHTDTQYF.

The chain recombines TRBV5-1 with TRBJ2-1; the D is unclear. Looked up from germline, CDR1 is SGHRS and CDR2 is YFSETQ. CDR3 length: 13 residues. V lost 5 bases to trimming and J lost 9 bases, with 15 bases between them. CDR3 nucleotides: TGCGCCAGCAGGCCGCTTCGTCAAGGTGAGCAGTTCTTC. This encodes CASRPLRQGEQFF.

The gene calls are TRBV19 and TRBJ2-7, with no clear D. From germline, CDR1 is LNHDA and CDR2 SQIVND (reference sequence). V was shortened by 3 bases and J by 4 bases, with 16 bases between the two germline ends. There are 15 residues in the CDR3. DNA for the CDR3: TGTGCCAGTAGTATCCGGAAGGTTAGTAAGTACGAGCAGTACTTC. Its translation: CASSIRKVSKYEQYF. The full variable domain, in which reference TRBV19 and TRBJ2-7 provide the parts outside the CDR3, is DGGITQSPKYLFRKEGQNVTLSCEQNLNHDAMYWYRQDPGQGLRLIYYSQIVNDFQKGDIAEGYSVSREKKESFPLTVTSAQKNPTAFYLCASSIRKVSKYEQYFGPGTRLTVT.

The chain carries TRBV7-9 and TRBJ1-2; the match to TRBD1 covers 7 bases. The CDR3 is 15 amino acids. Unmatched junction bases numbered 5, after V lost 2 bases and J lost 2 bases. CDR1 and CDR2 from the germline V gene are SEHNR and FQNEAQ (reference sequence). As DNA, the CDR3 is TGTGCCAGCAGCTTAAGGGGGCAGACGAACTATGGCTACACCTTC. Translated, it gives CASSLRGQTNYGYTF. Full variable domain (outside the CDR3, taken from reference TRBV7-9 and TRBJ1-2): DTGVSQNPRHKITKRGQNVTFRCDPISEHNRLYWYRQTLGQGPEFLTYFQNEAQLEKSRLLSDRFSAERPKGSFSTLEIQRTEQGDSAMYLCASSLRGQTNYGYTFGSGTRLTVV.

The rearrangement links TRBV5-1 to TRBJ1-4, with D tentatively TRBD1 (5 bases). This CDR3 has 14 residues. The germline gives CDR1 SGHRS, CDR2 YFSETQ. Trimming took 4 bases from V and 5 from J, leaving 12 bases between them. CDR3 in amino acids: CASSPGTQNEKLFF. Here the CDR3 DNA reads TGCGCCAGCAGCCCGGGGACCCAGAATGAAAAACTGTTTTTT.

The chain is built from TRBV27 and TRBJ2-7; D is perhaps TRBD1 (6 bases). CDR3 length equals 13 residues. V lost 4 bases and J 3 bases, leaving 10 bases between the germline ends. Germline CDR1 is MNHEY and CDR2 is SMNVEV (reference sequence). The CDR3: CASSSDSDYEQYF. The CDR3 DNA sequence: TGTGCCAGCAGTTCGGACAGCGACTACGAGCAGTACTTC.

This chain links TRBV6-2 or TRBV6-3 with TRBJ2-1, with TRBD2 as a possible D gene (6 bases). This CDR3 has 15 residues. Germline V CDR1 and CDR2: MNHEY, SVGEGT. Between the trimmed V and J ends, which lost 3 bases and 6 bases, there was a span of 15 bases. CDR3 loop: CASSYGGGALNEQFF. CDR3 in DNA: TGTGCCAGCAGTTATGGGGGAGGCGCCCTCAATGAGCAGTTCTTC.